Listed below are T cell receptor beta chains from one sample, sequenced in a study of T-cell reconstitution after alpha-beta-depleted transplantation in children. TCRdb reanalysed the PCR reads using MiXCR and keeps one entry per CDR3 protein. The sample has approximately 270,000 distinct CDR3 sequences; 20% to 30% are singletons. The starting material was PBMCs, mostly from graft donor cells, obtained 360 days after TCRalphabeta/CD19-depleted stem cell transplant. The origin of the receptors is a female patient aged 2-9 years who had a stem cell transplant for congenital amegakaryocytic thrombocytopenia, so the T cells may come from the graft donor. The CDR3 runs from the conserved cysteine through the conserved F or W. Each record gives: clone size, J gene, V gene, D gene, CDR3 DNA, CDR3 protein. D genes are given only for firm matches. Not all rows give a size; the values are once, few, many and, for expanded clones, a class.

abundance: few; j_gene: TRBJ2-3; v_gene: TRBV7-2; d_gene: TRBD2; CDR3nt: TGTGCCAGCAGCTTGGCGGGAGTCGTCACAGATACGCAGTATTTT; CDR3aa: CASSLAGVVTDTQYF
abundance: NA; j_gene: TRBJ2-1; v_gene: TRBV28; d_gene: NA; CDR3nt: TGTGCCAGCAGTTCCCTAGCGCCAAATGAGCAGTTCTTC; CDR3aa: CASSSLAPNEQFF
abundance: many; j_gene: TRBJ2-7; v_gene: TRBV29-1; d_gene: NA; CDR3nt: TGCAGCGTTGTTTTCCAGGGTTTCGAGCAGTACTTC; CDR3aa: CSVVFQGFEQYF
abundance: NA; j_gene: TRBJ2-2; v_gene: TRBV12-3/TRBV12-4; d_gene: NA; CDR3nt: TGTGCCAGCAGCAAGGCCCGACAGGAGAACACCGGGGAGCTGTTTTTT; CDR3aa: CASSKARQENTGELFF
abundance: few; j_gene: TRBJ2-2; v_gene: TRBV12-3/TRBV12-4; d_gene: NA; CDR3nt: TGTGCCAGCAGTTCTGGGCGGATCACCGGGGAGCTGTTTTTT; CDR3aa: CASSSGRITGELFF
abundance: NA; j_gene: TRBJ1-6; v_gene: TRBV30; d_gene: TRBD1; CDR3nt: TGTGCCTGGAGTGTGGCAGGGGGCAATAATTCACCCCTCCACTTT; CDR3aa: CAWSVAGGNNSPLHF
abundance: few; j_gene: TRBJ1-2; v_gene: TRBV10-3; d_gene: NA; CDR3nt: TGTGCCATCAGTGAGTCTGGAGGCTACACCTTC; CDR3aa: CAISESGGYTF
abundance: NA; j_gene: TRBJ2-1; v_gene: TRBV18; d_gene: NA; CDR3nt: TGTGCCAGCTCACCAGTTCGGCGGGAAGGGTACAATGAGCAGTTCTTC; CDR3aa: CASSPVRREGYNEQFF
abundance: few; j_gene: TRBJ2-7; v_gene: TRBV6-2/TRBV6-3; d_gene: NA; CDR3nt: TGTGCCAGCAGTTACCGCAGGGGCGTCCACGAGCAGTACTTC; CDR3aa: CASSYRRGVHEQYF
abundance: few; j_gene: TRBJ2-3; v_gene: TRBV28; d_gene: NA; CDR3nt: TGTGCCAGCAGTCCCAATCCCCCGGGGTGGGACACAGATACGCAGTATTTT; CDR3aa: CASSPNPPGWDTDTQYF
abundance: NA; j_gene: TRBJ1-1; v_gene: TRBV10-3; d_gene: NA; CDR3nt: TGTGCCATCAGCCAGGGTCTGGGGCTAAACACTGAAGCTTTCTTT; CDR3aa: CAISQGLGLNTEAFF
abundance: NA; j_gene: TRBJ1-1; v_gene: TRBV3-1; d_gene: NA; CDR3nt: TGTGCCAGCAGTACAGGGCGCTGGAACACTGAAGCTTTCTTT; CDR3aa: CASSTGRWNTEAFF
abundance: NA; j_gene: TRBJ1-1; v_gene: TRBV5-1; d_gene: NA; CDR3nt: TGCGCCAGCAGCCCGGGCCCAGGGGACGCTGAAGCTTTCTTT; CDR3aa: CASSPGPGDAEAFF
abundance: many; j_gene: TRBJ2-3; v_gene: TRBV9; d_gene: TRBD2; CDR3nt: TGTGCCAGCAGCGTAGCTGTCTCGCGGGGGGTCACAGATACGCAGTATTTT; CDR3aa: CASSVAVSRGVTDTQYF
abundance: many; j_gene: TRBJ1-1; v_gene: TRBV24-1; d_gene: NA; CDR3nt: TGTGCCACCCGATTGGGATCGAACACTGAAGCTTTCTTT; CDR3aa: CATRLGSNTEAFF
abundance: NA; j_gene: TRBJ2-3; v_gene: TRBV7-8; d_gene: TRBD1; CDR3nt: TGTGCCAGCAGCTTAAGGGGACAGGGGATACTGCCAGATACGCAGTATTTT; CDR3aa: CASSLRGQGILPDTQYF
abundance: few; j_gene: TRBJ1-5; v_gene: TRBV12-3/TRBV12-4; d_gene: TRBD1; CDR3nt: TGTGCCAGCAGTTTATACAGGGGCTTCAATCAGCCCCAGCATTTT; CDR3aa: CASSLYRGFNQPQHF
abundance: many; j_gene: TRBJ2-1; v_gene: TRBV12-3/TRBV12-4; d_gene: NA; CDR3nt: TGTGCCAGCAGTTTTAGCGGCAATGAGCAGTTCTTC; CDR3aa: CASSFSGNEQFF
abundance: NA; j_gene: TRBJ2-1; v_gene: TRBV6-2/TRBV6-3; d_gene: TRBD2; CDR3nt: TGTGCCAGCACAGGGACTAGCGGGTACAATGAGCAGTTCTTC; CDR3aa: CASTGTSGYNEQFF
abundance: NA; j_gene: TRBJ2-4; v_gene: TRBV28; d_gene: NA; CDR3nt: TGTGCCAGCATTGGAGATGCCAAAAACATTCAGTACTTC; CDR3aa: CASIGDAKNIQYF
abundance: NA; j_gene: TRBJ2-7; v_gene: TRBV28; d_gene: TRBD2; CDR3nt: TGTGCCAGCAGCCAACCGCGGACTAGCGGATCCTACGAGCAGTACTTC; CDR3aa: CASSQPRTSGSYEQYF
abundance: NA; j_gene: TRBJ2-7; v_gene: TRBV10-3; d_gene: NA; CDR3nt: TGTGCCATCACTGGGCCCTCGAGGAACGAGCAGTACTTC; CDR3aa: CAITGPSRNEQYF
abundance: few; j_gene: TRBJ2-1; v_gene: TRBV27; d_gene: TRBD2; CDR3nt: TGTGCCAGCAGTACGCGACTAGCGGGTACAACCTACAATGAGCAGTTCTTC; CDR3aa: CASSTRLAGTTYNEQFF
abundance: NA; j_gene: TRBJ1-2; v_gene: TRBV15; d_gene: NA; CDR3nt: TGTGCCACCAGCAGAGATAGGGCCCGGGACCTAACCTTC; CDR3aa: CATSRDRARDLTF
abundance: NA; j_gene: TRBJ2-5; v_gene: TRBV15; d_gene: NA; CDR3nt: TGTGCCACCAGCAGGTCTAGGGAGACCCAGTACTTC; CDR3aa: CATSRSRETQYF
abundance: few; j_gene: TRBJ1-2; v_gene: TRBV11-3; d_gene: NA; CDR3nt: TGTGCCAGCAGCTTAAACAGGGTAGGCGACGGCTACACCTTC; CDR3aa: CASSLNRVGDGYTF
abundance: NA; j_gene: TRBJ2-1; v_gene: TRBV20-1; d_gene: TRBD2; CDR3nt: TGCAGTGCGAATTTAGCGGGGGGACCCTACAATGAGCAGTTCTTC; CDR3aa: CSANLAGGPYNEQFF
abundance: NA; j_gene: TRBJ2-7; v_gene: TRBV3-1; d_gene: NA; CDR3nt: TGTGCCAGCAGCCCAGGGTCAGAGACCTACGAGCAGTACTTC; CDR3aa: CASSPGSETYEQYF
abundance: once; j_gene: TRBJ2-1; v_gene: TRBV5-1; d_gene: NA; CDR3nt: TGCGCCAGCAGCAGGTTCCCTAGCAATGAGCAGTTCTTC; CDR3aa: CASSRFPSNEQFF
abundance: NA; j_gene: TRBJ1-1; v_gene: TRBV4-1; d_gene: NA; CDR3nt: TGCGCCAGCAGCCAATACAGCACTTACAACACTGAAGCTTTCTTT; CDR3aa: CASSQYSTYNTEAFF
abundance: NA; j_gene: TRBJ1-2; v_gene: TRBV4-1; d_gene: NA; CDR3nt: TGCGCCAGCAGCCAAGGGGGCTGGAAGGGCTACACCTTC; CDR3aa: CASSQGGWKGYTF
abundance: NA; j_gene: TRBJ2-7; v_gene: TRBV20-1; d_gene: NA; CDR3nt: TGCAGTGCTAGAGATTCAGGCTACGAGCAGTACTTC; CDR3aa: CSARDSGYEQYF
abundance: many; j_gene: TRBJ2-2; v_gene: TRBV3-1; d_gene: TRBD1; CDR3nt: TGTGCCAGCAGCCCCAGGACAGGGGGCAGGGACGGGGAGCTGTTTTTT; CDR3aa: CASSPRTGGRDGELFF
abundance: NA; j_gene: TRBJ1-3; v_gene: TRBV28; d_gene: TRBD1; CDR3nt: TGTGCCAGCAGTACAGGGGGCGAATCTGAAAACACCATATATTTT; CDR3aa: CASSTGGESENTIYF
abundance: many; j_gene: TRBJ1-2; v_gene: TRBV6-1; d_gene: TRBD1; CDR3nt: TGTGCCAGCACCTTGGGACAGTCCAATGGCTACACCTTC; CDR3aa: CASTLGQSNGYTF
abundance: NA; j_gene: TRBJ2-3; v_gene: TRBV4-3; d_gene: TRBD1; CDR3nt: TGCGCCAGCAGCCTCGGGACAGGGGCAGATACGCAGTATTTT; CDR3aa: CASSLGTGADTQYF
abundance: NA; j_gene: TRBJ2-7; v_gene: TRBV29-1; d_gene: TRBD1; CDR3nt: TGCAGCGTTGAAGACACAGGGGGCGGCGAGCAGTACTTC; CDR3aa: CSVEDTGGGEQYF
abundance: NA; j_gene: TRBJ1-5; v_gene: TRBV28; d_gene: NA; CDR3nt: TGTGCCAGCAGTTTCCGACAGTACTATCAGCCCCAGCATTTT; CDR3aa: CASSFRQYYQPQHF
abundance: NA; j_gene: TRBJ2-7; v_gene: TRBV20-1; d_gene: NA; CDR3nt: TGCAGTGCTAGACGGGAGCGGGAGCAGTACTTC; CDR3aa: CSARREREQYF
abundance: once; j_gene: TRBJ2-1; v_gene: TRBV30; d_gene: TRBD1; CDR3nt: TGTGCCTGGAAGGGGGCGGTCTTCTCCAATGAGCAGTTCTTC; CDR3aa: CAWKGAVFSNEQFF
abundance: NA; j_gene: TRBJ1-4; v_gene: TRBV11-2; d_gene: NA; CDR3nt: TGTGCCAGCAGCTTAGATAGAGCAACTGCAACTAATGAAAAACTGTTTTTT; CDR3aa: CASSLDRATATNEKLFF
abundance: once; j_gene: TRBJ2-7; v_gene: TRBV20-1; d_gene: NA; CDR3nt: TGCAGTGCTAGAGTTGGGGGAGGCTGGTACGAGCAGTACTTC; CDR3aa: CSARVGGGWYEQYF
abundance: NA; j_gene: TRBJ1-2; v_gene: TRBV28; d_gene: NA; CDR3nt: TGTGCCAGCAGCCCCAGGCGCGGGGATGGCTACACCTTC; CDR3aa: CASSPRRGDGYTF
abundance: few; j_gene: TRBJ2-3; v_gene: TRBV2; d_gene: NA; CDR3nt: TGTGCCAGCAGTGTGTCTTTTGGTTTGGCAGATACGCAGTATTTT; CDR3aa: CASSVSFGLADTQYF
abundance: few; j_gene: TRBJ1-2; v_gene: TRBV29-1; d_gene: NA; CDR3nt: TGCAGCGTCTGGCGGACGGACACTAACTATGGCTACACCTTC; CDR3aa: CSVWRTDTNYGYTF
abundance: many; j_gene: TRBJ2-7; v_gene: TRBV21-1; d_gene: NA; CDR3nt: TGTGCCAGCTCACGACCCTGGGATCGCCCGGACTACGAGCAGTACTTC; CDR3aa: CASSRPWDRPDYEQYF
abundance: few; j_gene: TRBJ2-1; v_gene: TRBV12-3/TRBV12-4; d_gene: NA; CDR3nt: TGTGCCAGCAGCCGATCCGGGACCTGGGAATACAATGAGCAGTTCTTC; CDR3aa: CASSRSGTWEYNEQFF
abundance: NA; j_gene: TRBJ2-2; v_gene: TRBV20-1; d_gene: NA; CDR3nt: TGCAGTGCTAGATCGGTAGCGGATACCGGGGAGCTGTTTTTT; CDR3aa: CSARSVADTGELFF
abundance: many; j_gene: TRBJ2-1; v_gene: TRBV6-1; d_gene: NA; CDR3nt: TGTGCCAGCAGGCACCAGGGGATTCGGGATGAGCAGTTCTTC; CDR3aa: CASRHQGIRDEQFF
abundance: NA; j_gene: TRBJ2-4; v_gene: TRBV12-3/TRBV12-4; d_gene: NA; CDR3nt: TGTGCCAGCAGTGGTCGGGGTCCGCAGTACTTC; CDR3aa: CASSGRGPQYF
abundance: few; j_gene: TRBJ2-5; v_gene: TRBV11-2; d_gene: TRBD2; CDR3nt: TGTGCCAGCAGCTTACTCGGGACTAGCCCTCAAGAGACCCAGTACTTC; CDR3aa: CASSLLGTSPQETQYF
abundance: NA; j_gene: TRBJ2-1; v_gene: TRBV4-1; d_gene: NA; CDR3nt: TGCGCCAGCAGCCAACGGCCTCGGGATCTCTCCTACAATGAGCAGTTCTTC; CDR3aa: CASSQRPRDLSYNEQFF
abundance: NA; j_gene: TRBJ2-7; v_gene: TRBV7-2; d_gene: NA; CDR3nt: TGTGCCAGCAGCCCCCAACCGCTAGGGGCCTACGAGCAGTACTTC; CDR3aa: CASSPQPLGAYEQYF
abundance: many; j_gene: TRBJ2-3; v_gene: TRBV5-1; d_gene: NA; CDR3nt: TGCGCCAGCAGCTTGGACAGGGCTAGCACAGATACGCAGTATTTT; CDR3aa: CASSLDRASTDTQYF
abundance: NA; j_gene: TRBJ2-1; v_gene: TRBV2; d_gene: TRBD1; CDR3nt: TGTGCCAGCAGCGGGAACGCCGGGACAGGAAAGAGGCAGTTCTTC; CDR3aa: CASSGNAGTGKRQFF
abundance: few; j_gene: TRBJ2-1; v_gene: TRBV12-3/TRBV12-4; d_gene: NA; CDR3nt: TGTGCCAGCAGTCGAAACGGACCCAACAATGAGCAGTTCTTC; CDR3aa: CASSRNGPNNEQFF
abundance: NA; j_gene: TRBJ1-1; v_gene: TRBV28; d_gene: NA; CDR3nt: TGTGCCAGCAGAAAACAGGGATGGGCTGAAGCTTTCTTT; CDR3aa: CASRKQGWAEAFF